These 32 T cell receptor beta chains were sequenced from one sample in a study of PD-1 blockade in classical Hodgkin lymphoma. Every patient relapsed after autologous stem cell transplantation, and brentuximab vedotin exposure varied. TCRdb keeps only in-frame clones here, not all; method: immunoSEQ multiplex PCR. This table has some 28,000 clones, around four fifths appearing once. This sample comprised peripheral blood mononuclear cells (PBMCs), obtained before the second cycle of nivolumab. The receptors here all came from a human donor with classical Hodgkin lymphoma.

The CDR3 bases are TGTGCCAGCAGCCCGGGGACGGCGCAAGAGACCCAGTACTTC. Translating gives CASSPGTAQETQYF. This sequence joins TRBV7-9 and TRBJ2-5; D might be TRBD1 or TRBD2, each matching 5 bases. Trimming removed 5 bases from V and 2 bases from J, with 12 bases in between. The CDR3 has 14 residues. CDR1 and CDR2 (germline): SEHNR, FQNEAQ (reference sequence). Using reference TRBV7-9 and TRBJ2-5 for the parts outside the CDR3, the full variable domain is DTGVSQNPRHKITKRGQNVTFRCDPISEHNRLYWYRQTLGQGPEFLTYFQNEAQLEKSRLLSDRFSAERPKGSFSTLEIQRTEQGDSAMYLCASSPGTAQETQYFGPGTRLLVL.

This chain joins TRBV4-3 and TRBJ2-7; no clear D. CDR1 is LGHNA and CDR2 is YSLEER in the germline V gene. This CDR3 has 14 amino acids. Trimming removed 4 bases from V and 6 bases from J, with 16 bases in between. CDR3 amino acids: CASSPRAVPGEQYV. DNA for the CDR3: TGCGCCAGCAGCCCACGGGCAGTTCCCGGCGAGCAGTACGTC.

The chain joins TRBV6-6 to TRBJ2-7; 10 positions match TRBD1. The CDR3 is 14 residues long. Germline-derived CDR1 and CDR2 are MNHNY and SVGAGI (reference sequence). Losses at the gene ends were 6 bases for V and 2 bases for J; bases not matched to a gene: 4. In nucleotides, the CDR3 is TGTGCCAGCAGCTGGACAGGGGGACCCTACGAGCAGTACTTC. Protein: CASSWTGGPYEQYF.

The chain links TRBV7-2 to TRBJ1-2; 10 bases fit TRBD1. The length of the CDR3 is 14 residues. The V segment lost 3 bases and the J segment 5 bases; nucleotides outside the gene matches: 3. Germline V gives CDR1 SGHTA, CDR2 FQGNSA. The CDR3 loop reads CASSFSGQGYGYTF. The CDR3 region has the DNA TGTGCCAGCAGCTTCTCGGGACAGGGGTATGGCTACACCTTC.

This clone ranks as medium-sized. The rearrangement links TRBV5-5 to TRBJ2-3; D uncertain. The germline V gene encodes CDR1 SGHKS and CDR2 YYEKEE (reference sequence). The length of the CDR3 is 17 residues. The germline V and J ends were trimmed by 0 bases and 4 bases, with 18 bases remaining between them. This chain's CDR3 is CASSLELQLGIADTQYF. The DNA of the CDR3 is TGTGCCAGCAGCTTGGAACTTCAATTGGGAATCGCAGATACGCAGTATTTT. The whole variable domain, filled in from reference TRBV5-5 and TRBJ2-3, reads DAGVTQSPTHLIKTRGQQVTLRCSPISGHKSVSWYQQVLGQGPQFIFQYYEKEERGRGNFPDRFSARQFPNYSSELNVNALLLGDSALYLCASSLELQLGIADTQYFGPGTRLTVL.

Notes on this clone: Other DNA sequences in this specimen translate into the identical CDR3. The chain combines TRBV6-5 with TRBJ1-2, with a possible D match to TRBD1 (5 bases). V shed 6 bases and J shed 3 bases, with 8 bases lying between them. The CDR3 spans 12 residues. Germline values: CDR1 MNHEY, CDR2 SVGAGI. Written as DNA, the CDR3 is TGTGCCAGCAGGAGGGGCGACTATGGCTACACCTTC. Translated, it gives CASRRGDYGYTF.

The gene calls are TRBV10-3 and TRBJ1-1, with TRBD1 matching over 7 bases. The CDR3 has 13 amino acids. V shed 6 bases, J shed 1 base, and the junction held 2 bases outside the gene matches. Germline values: CDR1 ENHRY, CDR2 SYGVKD. As DNA, the CDR3 is TGTGCCATCAGGGGGACAGCGAACACTGAAGCTTTCTTT. It yields the protein CAIRGTANTEAFF.

J is TRBJ1-4 and V is TRBV4-2, with D uncertain. V lost 0 bases and J 3 bases, leaving 8 bases between the germline ends. Germline CDR1 reads LGHNA; CDR2 reads YNFKEQ. CDR3 length: 15 residues. CDR3 sequence reads: CASSQDKQSNEKLFF. The CDR3 region has the DNA TGTGCCAGCAGCCAAGATAAACAGTCTAATGAAAAACTGTTTTTT.

The chain carries TRBV19 and TRBJ2-5; 9 bases fit TRBD1. The ends lost 4 bases at V and 3 bases at J; junction bases unmatched: 9. The germline CDR1 and CDR2 sequences are LNHDA and SQIVND (reference sequence). CDR3 length: 16 residues. The CDR3 here is CASSTVWDRAKETQYF. For the CDR3, the DNA is TGTGCCAGTAGTACGGTTTGGGACAGGGCGAAAGAGACCCAGTACTTC.

V usage is TRBV12-5 and J usage is TRBJ1-1; D might be TRBD1 (6 bases). V was cut by 2 bases and J by 0 bases, with 28 bases left in between. The CDR3 covers 21 residues. CDR1 is LGHNT, CDR2 FRNRAP, per germline. Here the CDR3 DNA reads TGTGCTAGTGGTTTGCCCCGGGACATGTGGGGTGGTCGCGGACTGAACACTGAAGCTTTCTTT. This encodes CASGLPRDMWGGRGLNTEAFF.

The V call is TRBV13, the J call TRBJ2-2; D is ambiguous. V was clipped by 3 bases and J by 5 bases, with 10 bases between them. The CDR3 is 14 residues long. Germline V gives CDR1 PRHDT, CDR2 FYEKMQ (reference sequence). Here the CDR3 DNA reads TGTGCCAGCAGCTTTGGGGATTTGACCGGGGAGCTGTTTTTT. This encodes CASSFGDLTGELFF.

V usage is TRBV6-6 and J usage is TRBJ2-2, with 7 bases fitting TRBD1. The CDR3 is made up of 16 amino acids. Germline V gene sequence: CDR1 MNHNY, CDR2 SVGAGI (reference sequence). The V and J ends lost 2 bases and 0 bases, in that order; junction bases with no gene match: 3. CDR3 in amino acids: CASSYRGGPNTGELFF. The CDR3 region has the DNA TGTGCCAGCAGTTACCGAGGGGGCCCGAACACCGGGGAGCTGTTTTTT.

The V and J genes are TRBV30 and TRBJ2-5; D remains ambiguous. Germline V gives CDR1 GTSNPN, CDR2 SVGIG (reference sequence). The CDR3 has 12 residues. The ends were cut back, 1 base at V and 4 bases at J, with 7 bases in the middle. Here the CDR3 reads CAWSGTRETQYF. CDR3 coding DNA: TGTGCCTGGAGTGGAACAAGAGAGACCCAGTACTTC.

The chain uses TRBV5-6 and TRBJ1-2; D gene uncertain. Germline loops: CDR1 SGHDT, CDR2 YYEEEE. The CDR3 is 13 residues long. The ends were cut back, 4 bases at V and 5 bases at J, with 12 bases in the middle. Written as DNA, the CDR3 is TGTGCCAGCAGCCTGGGGAGGGATTATGGCTACACCTTC. It specifies CASSLGRDYGYTF.

The rearrangement uses TRBV30 and TRBJ1-1; D unclear. Germline V gene data show CDR1 as GTSNPN and CDR2 as SVGIG (reference sequence). The CDR3 is made up of 11 amino acids. The V end was cut by 5 bases, the J end by 1 base, with 5 bases between. CDR3 in amino acids: CAWAKNTEAFF. The CDR3 nucleotides are TGTGCCTGGGCCAAGAACACTGAAGCTTTCTTT.

This clone was detected once. This chain joins TRBV28 and TRBJ2-3; D gene ambiguous. Germline CDR1 is MDHEN and CDR2 is SYDVKM. Trimming cost V 7 bases and J 1 base, with 12 bases left between them. This CDR3 is built from 14 residues. The CDR3 loop reads CASNGGLGTDTQYF. CDR3 in DNA: TGTGCCAGCAATGGCGGATTGGGCACAGATACGCAGTATTTT.

This chain joins TRBV6-6 and TRBJ2-2; D not resolved. The germline gives CDR1 MNHNY, CDR2 SVGAGI (reference sequence). Trimming shortened V by 2 bases and J by 6 bases, and 7 bases separated the two germline ends. The CDR3 has 13 residues. The CDR3 coding sequence is TGTGCCAGCAGTTACGGTGGGGCCGGGGAGCTGTTTTTT. It encodes CASSYGGAGELFF.

The sample holds one count of this clone. V gene TRBV4-2 combines with J gene TRBJ2-3, with 9 bases lining up with TRBD2. The germline V gene has CDR1 LGHNA and CDR2 YNFKEQ. Losses at the gene ends were 1 base for V and 6 bases for J; bases not matched to a gene: 8. The CDR3 has 16 amino acids. This chain's CDR3 is CASSQVGGGGADTQYF. CDR3 nucleotides: TGTGCCAGCAGCCAAGTAGGGGGCGGGGGGGCGGATACGCAGTATTTT.

V gene TRBV6-4 combines with J gene TRBJ2-7; tentatively, D is TRBD1 (5 bases). This CDR3 is 17 amino acids long. V was pared by 2 bases and J by 3 bases, with 20 bases between. Germline V gene sequence: CDR1 MRHNA, CDR2 SNTAGT. The CDR3: CASSDPHRNETDYEQYF. In DNA form, the CDR3 reads TGTGCCAGCAGTGACCCGCACCGAAACGAGACAGACTACGAGCAGTACTTC.

This sequence joins TRBV7-2 and TRBJ1-2; TRBD1 agrees at 10 bases. This CDR3 spans 15 amino acids. J was trimmed by 4 bases and V by 5 bases; bases with no gene match: 7. Germline V CDR1 and CDR2: SGHTA, FQGNSA. The CDR3 region is CASSEGQGVSYGYTF. CDR3 sequence (DNA): TGTGCCAGCAGCGAAGGACAGGGGGTCTCCTATGGCTACACCTTC.

This clone was picked up one time. The chain has TRBV7-8 and TRBJ2-6; D gene unclear. Germline-derived CDR1 and CDR2 are SGHVS and FQNEAQ. V shed 1 base and J shed 1 base, with 11 bases lying between them. The CDR3 has 17 amino acids. The CDR3 DNA follows: TGTGCCAGCAGCTTAGGTTTTTGGCAGTCTGGGGCCAACGTCCTGACTTTC. Protein sequence: CASSLGFWQSGANVLTF.

The genes are TRBV13 and TRBJ1-1; D may be TRBD1 (6 bases). The CDR3 has 15 residues. The germline V gene encodes CDR1 PRHDT and CDR2 FYEKMQ (reference sequence). Trimming stripped 5 bases from V and 1 base from J, with 14 bases between. The CDR3: CASSTRQARNTEAFF. CDR3 sequence (DNA): TGTGCCAGCAGCACCCGACAGGCGAGGAACACTGAAGCTTTCTTT.

V usage is TRBV7-2 and J usage is TRBJ1-5; 9 positions match TRBD1. V shed 4 bases and J 4 bases; nucleotides not matched to a gene: 5. CDR3 length: 15 amino acids. Per germline, CDR1 SGHTA and CDR2 FQGNSA. The CDR3 is CASSSRTGVNQPQHF. The CDR3, as DNA: TGTGCCAGCAGCTCAAGGACAGGGGTGAATCAGCCCCAGCATTTT.

This clone appeared once. The rearrangement uses TRBV29-1 and TRBJ2-4, with no clear D. Germline CDR1 SQVTM, CDR2 ANQGSEA. V shed 1 base and J shed 0 bases, with 10 bases lying between them. The CDR3 runs to 15 residues. The CDR3 nucleotides read TGCAGCGTTGAAGTAAAGGCTGTAGCCAAAAACATTCAGTACTTC. This sequence encodes CSVEVKAVAKNIQYF.

The chain is built from TRBV19 and TRBJ2-7; weak D call: TRBD2 (5 bases). V was shortened by 5 bases and J by 2 bases, with 13 bases between the two germline ends. There are 14 residues in the CDR3. Germline-derived CDR1 and CDR2 are LNHDA and SQIVND (reference sequence). The CDR3 DNA is TGTGCCAGTAGTCCCACTGGGCGGGCCTACGAGCAGTACGTC. This translates into CASSPTGRAYEQYV.

V gene TRBV7-2 combines with J gene TRBJ1-1; D not resolved. The germline gives CDR1 SGHTA, CDR2 FQGNSA. V dropped 0 bases and J dropped 5 bases, with 7 bases sitting between them. The CDR3 totals 13 residues. CDR3: CASSLAPETEAFF. CDR3 sequence (DNA): TGTGCCAGCAGCTTAGCGCCGGAAACTGAAGCTTTCTTT. Full variable domain (rest looked up from reference TRBV7-2 and TRBJ1-1): GAGVSQSPSNKVTEKGKDVELRCDPISGHTALYWYRQSLGQGLEFLIYFQGNSAPDKSGLPSDRFSAERTGGSVSTLTIQRTQQEDSAVYLCASSLAPETEAFFGQGTRLTVV.

This rearrangement joins TRBV19 to TRBJ1-5; the D gene is possibly TRBD1 (6 bases). The CDR3 contains 16 residues. Trimming stripped 3 bases from V and 11 bases from J, with 23 bases between. Germline V gene data show CDR1 as LNHDA and CDR2 as SQIVND (reference sequence). In nucleotides, the CDR3 is TGTGCCAGTAGTATCGGACCCCCGGGACACCGATTGGCCCAGCATTTT. Translating gives CASSIGPPGHRLAQHF.

The J gene is TRBJ2-2, the V gene TRBV9; D possibly matches TRBD1 or TRBD2 (5 bases each). V was shortened by 1 base and J by 7 bases, with 11 bases between the two germline ends. The length of the CDR3 is 14 residues. Germline V CDR1 and CDR2: SGDLS, YYNGEE. The CDR3 nucleotides are TGTGCCAGCAGCGTAACCATGGGGGACGGGGAGCTGTTTTTT. Residues: CASSVTMGDGELFF. The whole variable domain, remainder taken from reference TRBV9 and TRBJ2-2, is DSGVTQTPKHLITATGQRVTLRCSPRSGDLSVYWYQQSLDQGLQFLIQYYNGEERAKGNILERFSAQQFPDLHSELNLSSLELGDSALYFCASSVTMGDGELFFGEGSRLTVL.

This clone was counted a single time. CDR3 sequence reads: CASRPRGAVQETQYF. DNA for the CDR3: TGCGCCAGCAGACCAAGGGGGGCGGTCCAAGAGACCCAGTACTTC. The rearrangement joins TRBV4-1 to TRBJ2-5; tentatively, D is TRBD1 or TRBD2 (6 bases each). Germline CDR1 reads MGHRA; CDR2 reads YSYEKL. The CDR3 runs to 15 residues. V was pared by 6 bases and J by 1 base, with 15 bases between.

This clone came up a few times. The chain links TRBV9 to TRBJ1-3; no clear D gene. Germline V lookup: CDR1 SGDLS, CDR2 YYNGEE. Trimming pared 3 bases from V and 0 bases from J, leaving 1 base between. The CDR3 has 12 amino acids. CDR3 sequence reads: CASSDSGNTIYF. The CDR3, as DNA: TGTGCCAGCAGCGACTCTGGAAACACCATATATTTT.

The chain is built from TRBV7-2 and TRBJ1-1, with D perhaps matching TRBD1 (5 bases). Germline values: CDR1 SGHTA, CDR2 FQGNSA. V was cut by 2 bases and J by 11 bases, with 9 bases left in between. The CDR3 totals 11 residues. The CDR3 bases are TGTGCCAGCAGCTTATCAGGGAAGGCTTTCTTT. It specifies CASSLSGKAFF.

The chain couples TRBV9 to TRBJ2-5; perhaps D is TRBD1 or TRBD2 (7 bases each). The CDR3 covers 16 residues. V lost 0 bases to trimming and J lost 4 bases, with 16 bases between them. The germline gives CDR1 SGDLS, CDR2 YYNGEE. DNA for the CDR3: TGTGCCAGCAGCGTAGGGGGGAGGGGGCTAGGAGAGACCCAGTACTTC. It encodes CASSVGGRGLGETQYF.